This TCR beta chain was captured in a study of blood T cells in healthy people across ages. Findings of the study overall: Observed TCR beta diversity showed a strong correlation with the percentage of naive T cells as measured by flow cytometry. With unsorted PBMCs, a conclusive comparison of naive versus antigen-experienced cells was not possible.

Next came a second PCR, run for about 7 to 12 cycles, which used a sample-barcoded 5' primer along with a J-beta primer mix. TCRdb processed the 5' RACE reads anew with MiXCR; each CDR3 protein has one entry. Of more than 450,000 distinct CDR3 sequences listed, about 29% are singletons. This clonotype came up a few times. Its antigen is currently unknown. The study drew donors from healthy Caucasian individuals in Russia aged roughly 6 to 100. With V trimmed by 5 bases and J by 7 bases, 15 bases remained unmatched. The germline CDR1 and CDR2 sequences are MNHEY and SMNVEV (reference sequence). The CDR3 spans 19 residues. The sample was also linked to a second study, of T cells of mothers and their children. Turning to that study: The yield was over 8.5 million TCR beta CDR3 reads from each mother and approximately 3 million from each child.

The clonotype comes from a boy aged 2 to 9 in good health. Sequences were obtained from blood. The chain employs TRBV27 and TRBJ2-2, with 14 bases identical to TRBD2. This CDR3 reads CASSTRQPTSGGANGELFF. For the CDR3, the DNA is TGTGCCAGCAGTACCCGACAACCGACTAGCGGGGGGGCCAACGGGGAGCTGTTTTTT.